This paragraph covers one TCR beta chain sequence. TCRdb itself ran the RACE reads through MiXCR, one entry per CDR3 protein. This sample carries about 190,000 distinct CDR3 sequences, roughly a quarter of them seen once, and the ten largest clones take roughly 2.4%. These data come from a study of human T cells and chemical hapten exposure. Study summary: 0.01% DPC was applied to the upper back in patch tests, which were read at 6 days.

CDR1 and CDR2 (germline): SEHNR, FQNEAQ (reference sequence). CDR3 size: 14 residues. Trimming removed 5 bases from V and 0 bases from J, with 11 bases in between. Time point in this sample: patch test 3, about 24 weeks after DPC sensitization. Treatment reported: therapeutic diphenylcyclopropenone sensitization with weekly scalp DPC. The input for sequencing was whole blood, taken in connection with sensitization to the hapten diphenylcyclopropenone (DPC). The receptor was derived from a woman aged 40 to 50 with alopecia areata. Some clones in this sample may be carry-over from other donors' samples. The genes are TRBV7-9 and TRBJ2-7; D may be TRBD1 or TRBD2 (5 bases each). The CDR3 here is CASSPTGTSYEQYF. For the CDR3, the DNA is TGTGCCAGCAGCCCCACCGGGACCTCCTACGAGCAGTACTTC.